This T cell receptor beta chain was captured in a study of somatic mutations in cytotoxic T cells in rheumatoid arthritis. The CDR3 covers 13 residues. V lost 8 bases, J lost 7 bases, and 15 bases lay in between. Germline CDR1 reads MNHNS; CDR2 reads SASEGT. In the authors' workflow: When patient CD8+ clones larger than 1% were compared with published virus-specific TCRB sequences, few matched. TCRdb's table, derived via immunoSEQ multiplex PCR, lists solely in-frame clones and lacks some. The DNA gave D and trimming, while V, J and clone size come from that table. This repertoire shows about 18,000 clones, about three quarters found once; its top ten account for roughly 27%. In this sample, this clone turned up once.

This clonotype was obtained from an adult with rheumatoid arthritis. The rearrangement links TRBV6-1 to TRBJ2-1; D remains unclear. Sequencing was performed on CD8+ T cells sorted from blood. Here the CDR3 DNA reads TGTGCCAGCTCGGACCTCTCCCTGAATGAGCAGTTCTTC. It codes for CASSDLSLNEQFF.